Listed below are T cell receptor beta chains from one sample, sequenced in a study of blood T cell repertoires in COVID-19. Measured with immunoSEQ multiplex PCR; TCRdb has only the in-frame clones, and not every one. The top ten hold 3.5% to 5% of the sample, which has some 81,000 clones, 90% to 95% seen once. The sequencing input was peripheral blood. The receptors originated from a human donor with active COVID-19. The donor label of this sample is uncertain. CDR3s include the opening cysteine and the closing phenylalanine or tryptophan. Fields, in order: J gene, clone size, V gene, D gene, CDR3 DNA, CDR3 protein. A D gene is named only where the DNA matches it firmly. Clone size appears in some rows only: once, few, many, or a class for an expanded clone.

>TRBJ1-2|-|TRBV7-9|-
TGTGCCAGCAGCTTAGGACAGACTAGCTATGGCTACACCTTC
CASSLGQTSYGYTF
>TRBJ2-7|-|TRBV9|-
TGTGCCAGCAGCGTAGCAGGCTCCAACGAGCAGTACTTC
CASSVAGSNEQYF
>TRBJ2-5|-|TRBV7-9|-
TGTGCCAGCAGTACAAAAGGGGTCCGAGAGACCCAGTACTTC
CASSTKGVRETQYF
>TRBJ1-2|-|TRBV6-4|-
TGTGCCAGCAGTGAGGTCGGGGACATTAGCTATGGCTACACCTTC
CASSEVGDISYGYTF
>TRBJ1-1|-|TRBV19|-
TGTGCCAGTAGTCCGCGAGGGAACACTGAAGCTTTCTTT
CASSPRGNTEAFF
>TRBJ2-7|-|TRBV3-1/TRBV3-2|TRBD2
TGTGCCAGCAGCCTCGGGACTAGCGGGGGCGCCTACGAGCAGTACTTC
CASSLGTSGGAYEQYF
>TRBJ1-1|-|TRBV7-2|-
TGTGCCAGCCTCGGGGGGGGGAGGACTGAAGCTTTCTTT
CASLGGGRTEAFF
>TRBJ2-5|-|TRBV15|-
TGTGCCACCGGGAAAAGACGGACAAGCCAAGAGACCCAGTACTTC
CATGKRRTSQETQYF
>TRBJ2-2|once|TRBV28|TRBD1
TGTGCCAGCAGTACACTACCACCCCGACAGGGACGGTTTCGAACCGGGGAGCTGTTTTTT
CASSTLPPRQGRFRTGELFF
>TRBJ2-2|-|TRBV27|TRBD2
TGTGCCAGCAGTTTATTTACTAGCGGGAACACCGGGGAGCTGTTTTTT
CASSLFTSGNTGELFF
>TRBJ2-7|few|TRBV28|-
TGTGCCAGCAGTTTAAATCACAGATACGAGCAGTACTTC
CASSLNHRYEQYF